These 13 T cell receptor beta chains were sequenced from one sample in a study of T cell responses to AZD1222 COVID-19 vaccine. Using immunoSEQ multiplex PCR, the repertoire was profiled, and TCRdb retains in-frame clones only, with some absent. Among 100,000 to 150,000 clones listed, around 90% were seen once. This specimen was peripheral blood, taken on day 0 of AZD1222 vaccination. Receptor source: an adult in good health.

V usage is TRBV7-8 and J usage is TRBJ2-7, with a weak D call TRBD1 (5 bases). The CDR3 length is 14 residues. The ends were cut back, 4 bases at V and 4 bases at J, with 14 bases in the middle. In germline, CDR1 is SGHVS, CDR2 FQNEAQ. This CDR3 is CASSYRQHSYEQYF. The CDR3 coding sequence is TGTGCCAGCAGCTATAGACAGCACAGTTACGAGCAGTACTTC.

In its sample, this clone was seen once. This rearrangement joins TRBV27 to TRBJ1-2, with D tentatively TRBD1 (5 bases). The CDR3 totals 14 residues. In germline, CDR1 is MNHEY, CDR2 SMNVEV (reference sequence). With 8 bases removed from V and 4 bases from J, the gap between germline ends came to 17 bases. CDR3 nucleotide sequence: TGTGCCAGCGGGACCGGGACGTCCGTCTATGGCTACACCTTC. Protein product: CASGTGTSVYGYTF.

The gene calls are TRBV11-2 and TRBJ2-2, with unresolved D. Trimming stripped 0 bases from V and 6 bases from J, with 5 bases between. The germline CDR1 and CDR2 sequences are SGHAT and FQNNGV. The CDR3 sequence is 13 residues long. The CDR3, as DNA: TGTGCCAGCAGCTTAGATTTAGCCGGGGAGCTGTTTTTT. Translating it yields CASSLDLAGELFF.

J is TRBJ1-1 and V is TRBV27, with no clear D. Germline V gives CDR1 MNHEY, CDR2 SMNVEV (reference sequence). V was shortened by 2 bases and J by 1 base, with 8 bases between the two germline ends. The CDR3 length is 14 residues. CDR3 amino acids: CASSLGWQNTEAFF. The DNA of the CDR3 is TGTGCCAGCAGTTTAGGGTGGCAGAACACTGAAGCTTTCTTT.

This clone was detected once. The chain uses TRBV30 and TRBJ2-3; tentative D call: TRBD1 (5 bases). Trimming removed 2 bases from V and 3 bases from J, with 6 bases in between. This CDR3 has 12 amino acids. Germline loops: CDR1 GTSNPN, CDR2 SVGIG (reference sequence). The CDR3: CAWSQGTDTQYF. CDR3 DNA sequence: TGTGCCTGGAGTCAGGGAACAGATACGCAGTATTTT.

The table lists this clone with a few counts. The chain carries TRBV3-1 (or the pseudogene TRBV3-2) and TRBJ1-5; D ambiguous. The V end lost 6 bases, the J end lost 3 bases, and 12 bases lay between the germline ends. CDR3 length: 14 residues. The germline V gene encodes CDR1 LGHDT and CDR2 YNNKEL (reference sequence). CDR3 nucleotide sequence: TGTGCCAGCAGTCGGAATGCGGCCAATCAGCCCCAGCATTTT. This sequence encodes CASSRNAANQPQHF.

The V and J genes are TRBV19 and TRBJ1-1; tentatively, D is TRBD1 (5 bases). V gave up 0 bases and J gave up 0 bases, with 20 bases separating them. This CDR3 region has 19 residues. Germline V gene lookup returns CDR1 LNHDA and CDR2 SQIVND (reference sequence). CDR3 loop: CASSIDLSSTRGLNTEAFF. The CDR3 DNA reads TGTGCCAGTAGTATAGATCTATCTAGTACTAGGGGCCTGAACACTGAAGCTTTCTTT.

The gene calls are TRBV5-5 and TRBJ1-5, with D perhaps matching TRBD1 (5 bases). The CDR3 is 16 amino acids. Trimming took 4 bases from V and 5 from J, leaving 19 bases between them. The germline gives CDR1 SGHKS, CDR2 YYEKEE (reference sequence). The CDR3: CASSRGTQGFDQPQHF. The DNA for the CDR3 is TGTGCCAGCAGCCGCGGGACTCAGGGATTTGATCAGCCCCAGCATTTT. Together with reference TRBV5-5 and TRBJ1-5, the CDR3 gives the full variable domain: DAGVTQSPTHLIKTRGQQVTLRCSPISGHKSVSWYQQVLGQGPQFIFQYYEKEERGRGNFPDRFSARQFPNYSSELNVNALLLGDSALYLCASSRGTQGFDQPQHFGDGTRLSIL.

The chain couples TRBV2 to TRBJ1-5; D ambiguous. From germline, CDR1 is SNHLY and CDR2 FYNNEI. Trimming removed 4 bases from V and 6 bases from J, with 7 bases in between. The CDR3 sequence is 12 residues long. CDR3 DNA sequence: TGTGCCAGCAGTGGCACGGTTCAGCCCCAGCATTTT. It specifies CASSGTVQPQHF.

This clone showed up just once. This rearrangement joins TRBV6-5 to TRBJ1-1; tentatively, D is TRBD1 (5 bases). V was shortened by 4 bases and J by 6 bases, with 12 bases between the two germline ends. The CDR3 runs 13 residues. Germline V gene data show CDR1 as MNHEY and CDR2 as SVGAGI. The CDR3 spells CASSSTVHAEAFF. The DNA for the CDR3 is TGTGCCAGCAGTTCGACAGTTCACGCTGAAGCTTTCTTT.

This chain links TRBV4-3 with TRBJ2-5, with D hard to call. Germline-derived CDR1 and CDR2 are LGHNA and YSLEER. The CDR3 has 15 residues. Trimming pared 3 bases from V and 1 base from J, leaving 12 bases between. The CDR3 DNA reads TGCGCCAGCAGCCACACCTTCGCAGGCCAAGAGACCCAGTACTTC. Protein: CASSHTFAGQETQYF.

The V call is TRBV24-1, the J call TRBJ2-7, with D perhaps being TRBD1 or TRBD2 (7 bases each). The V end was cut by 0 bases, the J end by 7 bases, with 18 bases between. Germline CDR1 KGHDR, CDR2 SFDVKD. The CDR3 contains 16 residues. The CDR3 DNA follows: TGTGCCACCAGTGATTTGAAGGGGGCGGGGGCCGAAGAGCAGTACTTC. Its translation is CATSDLKGAGAEEQYF.

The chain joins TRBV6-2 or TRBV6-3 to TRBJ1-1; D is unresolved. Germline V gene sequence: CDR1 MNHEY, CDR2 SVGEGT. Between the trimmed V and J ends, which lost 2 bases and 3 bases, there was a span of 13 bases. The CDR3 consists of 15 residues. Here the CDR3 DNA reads TGTGCCAGCAGTTACGGTTTCGTGACGGACACTGAAGCTTTCTTT. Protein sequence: CASSYGFVTDTEAFF.